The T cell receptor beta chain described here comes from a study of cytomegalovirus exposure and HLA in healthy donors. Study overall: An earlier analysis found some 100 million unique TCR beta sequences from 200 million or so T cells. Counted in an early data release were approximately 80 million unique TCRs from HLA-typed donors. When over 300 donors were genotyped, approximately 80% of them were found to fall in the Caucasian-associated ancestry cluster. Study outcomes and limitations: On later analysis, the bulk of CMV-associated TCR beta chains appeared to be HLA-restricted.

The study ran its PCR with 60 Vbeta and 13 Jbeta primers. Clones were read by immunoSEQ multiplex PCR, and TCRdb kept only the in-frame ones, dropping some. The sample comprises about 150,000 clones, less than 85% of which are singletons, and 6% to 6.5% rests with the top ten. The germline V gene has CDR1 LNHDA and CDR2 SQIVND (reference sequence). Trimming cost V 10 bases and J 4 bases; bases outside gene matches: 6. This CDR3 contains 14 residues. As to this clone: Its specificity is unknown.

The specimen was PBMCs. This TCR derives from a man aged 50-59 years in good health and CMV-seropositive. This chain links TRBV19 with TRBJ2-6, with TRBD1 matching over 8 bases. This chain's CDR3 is CATWTGTGANVLTF. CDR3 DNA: TGTGCCACTTGGACAGGGACCGGGGCCAACGTCCTGACTTTC.